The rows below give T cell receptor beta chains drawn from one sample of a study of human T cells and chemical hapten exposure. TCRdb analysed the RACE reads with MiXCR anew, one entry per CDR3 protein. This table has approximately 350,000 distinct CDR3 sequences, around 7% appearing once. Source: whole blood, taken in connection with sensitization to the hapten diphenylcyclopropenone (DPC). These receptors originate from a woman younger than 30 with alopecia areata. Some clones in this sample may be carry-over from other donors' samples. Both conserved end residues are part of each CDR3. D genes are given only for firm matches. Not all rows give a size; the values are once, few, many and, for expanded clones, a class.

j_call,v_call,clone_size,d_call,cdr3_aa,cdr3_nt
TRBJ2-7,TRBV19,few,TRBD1,CASSNRQGRNEQYF,TGTGCCAGTAGCAACCGACAGGGACGGAACGAGCAGTACTTC
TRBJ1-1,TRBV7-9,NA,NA,CASSLVSAGNTEAFF,TGTGCCAGCAGCTTAGTCAGTGCAGGGAACACTGAAGCTTTCTTT
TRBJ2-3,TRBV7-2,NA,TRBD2,CASSPGLASTQYF,TGTGCCAGCAGCCCCGGACTAGCGTCGACGCAGTATTTT
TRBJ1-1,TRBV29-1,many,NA,CSVEEGALEAFF,TGCAGCGTTGAAGAAGGGGCACTAGAAGCTTTCTTT
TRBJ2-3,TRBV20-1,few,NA,CSARGGVGTDTQYF,TGCAGTGCTAGAGGCGGGGTTGGCACAGATACGCAGTATTTT
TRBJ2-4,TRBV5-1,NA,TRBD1,CASSPDRGDIQYF,TGCGCCAGCAGCCCGGACAGGGGGGACATTCAGTACTTC
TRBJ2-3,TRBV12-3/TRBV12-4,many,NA,CASSSGTPPSTDTQYF,TGTGCCAGCAGCTCCGGGACACCTCCTAGCACAGATACGCAGTATTTT
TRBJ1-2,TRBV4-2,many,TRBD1,CASSHGQGRNYGYTF,TGTGCCAGCAGCCACGGACAGGGAAGGAACTATGGCTACACCTTC
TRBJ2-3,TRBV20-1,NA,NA,CSATTGVSSTDTQYF,TGCAGTGCTACCACAGGAGTATCTAGCACAGATACGCAGTATTTT
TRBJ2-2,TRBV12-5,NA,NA,CASGFDQNTGELFF,TGTGCTAGTGGTTTTGACCAGAACACCGGGGAGCTGTTTTTT
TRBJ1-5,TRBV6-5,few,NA,CATRKGGNQPQHF,TGTGCCACCCGAAAAGGTGGCAATCAGCCCCAGCATTTT
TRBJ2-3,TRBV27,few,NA,CASSFTWEADTQYF,TGTGCCAGCAGTTTTACATGGGAGGCAGATACGCAGTATTTT
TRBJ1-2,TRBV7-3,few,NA,CASSLFAGAGYTF,TGTGCCAGCAGCTTATTTGCGGGAGCAGGCTACACCTTC
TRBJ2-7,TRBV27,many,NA,CASSLRPLGDEQYF,TGTGCCAGCAGTTTAAGACCCCTTGGGGACGAGCAGTACTTC
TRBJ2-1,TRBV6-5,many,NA,CASSYTDLYNEQFF,TGTGCCAGCAGTTATACGGATCTCTACAATGAGCAGTTCTTC
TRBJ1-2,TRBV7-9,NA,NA,CASSFPEDYGYTF,TGTGCCAGCAGCTTTCCGGAGGACTATGGCTACACCTTC
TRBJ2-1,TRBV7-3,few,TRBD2,CASSLMGLAGAFYNEQFF,TGTGCCAGCAGCTTAATGGGGCTAGCGGGGGCCTTCTACAATGAGCAGTTCTTC